The rows below give T cell receptor beta chains drawn from one sample of a study of memory CD4+ T cells and cytomegalovirus serostatus. Assay: immunoSEQ multiplex PCR; the TCRdb copy retains only in-frame clones and omits some. Of under 50,000 clones listed, around 82% are singletons. The sample consisted of memory CD4+ T cells from blood. The receptors derive from an adult in good health and CMV-seronegative. The conserved cysteine and the conserved F or W are not part of the CDR3 here.

V	J	CDR3
TRBV7-2	TRBJ1-2	ASSFNRGQADGYT
TRBV5-7	TRBJ2-2	ASSLQRGGTGELF
TRBV28	TRBJ1-2	ASGRNYGYT
TRBV6-1	TRBJ1-1	ASSERPGTEAF
TRBV6-5	TRBJ2-1	ASSPTGGNEQF
TRBV27	TRBJ1-4	ASSPAGENEKLF
TRBV19	TRBJ1-5	ASSGKYRDARHH
TRBV19	TRBJ1-1	ASSSRRGGRGTEAF
TRBV9	TRBJ1-1	ASSASTGTEAF
TRBV9	TRBJ2-1	ASSFRDRETQWEQF
TRBV11-1	TRBJ2-2	ASSFGTSGIGELF
TRBV27	TRBJ1-5	ASSFAGVSNQPQH
TRBV11-1	TRBJ1-2	ASSLTGGAYGYT
TRBV11-2	TRBJ1-3	ASRLGQGRIGNTIY
TRBV7-3	TRBJ2-1	ASSLGQVPYNEQF
TRBV7-3	TRBJ2-1	ASSFRSGGYNEQF
TRBV13	TRBJ2-5	ASSLGLSRPQETQY
TRBV7-2	TRBJ1-1	ASSPPGKGRTGEAF
TRBV9	TRBJ2-2	ASSPRARITGELF
TRBV7-2	TRBJ1-1	ASRIEGYTEAF
TRBV11-2	TRBJ1-1	ASSLDPKLNTEAF
TRBV7-9	TRBJ1-1	ASSRGALGRRMNTEAF
TRBV30	TRBJ1-3	ATRLSGNTIY
TRBV15	TRBJ2-7	ATSRDRGVAYEQY
TRBV4-3	TRBJ1-5	ASSQDLRGSNQPQH
TRBV11-2	TRBJ2-3	ASSPTRDTDTQY